These 15 T cell receptor beta chains came from one sample sequenced in a study of graft-versus-host responses after intestinal transplantation. Their antigen targets remain unknown. TCRdb keeps only in-frame clones here, not all; method: immunoSEQ multiplex PCR. This sample has over 45,000 clones, with 89% found just once. Sequenced here: unstimulated CD4+ T cells sorted from spleen or lymph node cells, sampled before transplant. The receptors were gathered from a human donor who was the organ donor for an intestinal transplant.

The V gene is TRBV2, the J gene TRBJ2-1; 7 bases fit TRBD1. V lost 4 bases and J lost 2; bases outside the gene matches: 8. This CDR3 is built from 16 residues. The germline V gene has CDR1 SNHLY and CDR2 FYNNEI. The CDR3 DNA reads TGTGCCAGCAGTGTTGATCGACAGGGAGCCTACAATGAGCAGTTCTTC. It codes for CASSVDRQGAYNEQFF. Full variable domain (missing parts from reference TRBV2 and TRBJ2-1): EPEVTQTPSHQVTQMGQEVILRCVPISNHLYFYWYRQILGQKVEFLVSFYNNEISEKSEIFDDQFSVERPDGSNFTLKIRSTKLEDSAMYFCASSVDRQGAYNEQFFGPGTRLTVL.

This chain uses TRBV6-1 with TRBJ2-7; 7 nucleotides match TRBD2. Germline-derived CDR1 and CDR2 are MNHNS and SASEGT. The junction had 1 base not matched to a gene; V was cut back by 0 bases and J by 2 bases. This CDR3 contains 14 residues. As DNA, the CDR3 is TGTGCCAGCAGTGAAGCGGGAGGGCCCTACGAGCAGTACTTC. This sequence encodes CASSEAGGPYEQYF.

This clone was recorded a few times. The CDR3 region is CASSWTDSGNTIYF. The DNA for the CDR3 is TGTGCCAGCAGCTGGACAGACTCTGGAAACACCATATATTTT. The chain has TRBV7-2 and TRBJ1-3; the D gene is possibly TRBD1 (6 bases). Germline V gene sequence: CDR1 SGHTA, CDR2 FQGNSA. The CDR3 extends over 14 amino acids. Trimming cost V 4 bases and J 0 bases, with 7 bases left between them.

The chain recombines TRBV5-6 with TRBJ2-5, with 9 bases that match TRBD1. Trimming removed 3 bases from V and 6 bases from J; junction bases left unmatched: 6. CDR1 SGHDT and CDR2 YYEEEE come from the germline V gene. The CDR3 sequence is 14 residues long. CDR3 bases: TGTGCCAGCAGCTGGGGACAGGGTAGACAGACCCAGTACTTC. Protein: CASSWGQGRQTQYF.

The chain joins TRBV6-6 to TRBJ1-2; weak D call: TRBD1 (6 bases). CDR1 MNHNY and CDR2 SVGAGI come from the germline V gene (reference sequence). Trimming took off 4 bases at V and 8 bases at J, with 14 bases between the two ends. There are 13 residues in the CDR3. For the CDR3, the DNA is TGTGCCAGCAGTTCCCCCAGGGGTGGCGGCTACACCTTC. Protein product: CASSSPRGGGYTF.

The chain uses TRBV28 and TRBJ1-2; D is unclear. Trimming stripped 4 bases from V and 8 bases from J, with 14 bases between. This CDR3 spans 13 amino acids. Germline values: CDR1 MDHEN, CDR2 SYDVKM. The CDR3 DNA follows: TGTGCCAGCAGTTCCGACACCTCCGTAGGCTACACCTTC. It translates to CASSSDTSVGYTF.

The rearrangement links TRBV7-3 to TRBJ2-5; possibly TRBD1 for D (5 bases). The CDR3 consists of 14 residues. Germline CDR1 SGHTA, CDR2 FQGTGA. V lost 5 bases and J lost 1, with 11 bases in between. The DNA for the CDR3 is TGTGCCAGCAGCCGAACAGGAGTCCAAGAGACCCAGTACTTC. It yields the protein CASSRTGVQETQYF.

The CDR3 loop is CASSGRTRKTQSIRHEQFF. CDR3 nucleotides: TGTGCCAGCAGTGGACGAACCAGAAAGACTCAATCCATTCGGCATGAGCAGTTCTTC. The rearrangement uses TRBV2 and TRBJ2-1; no firm D call. The V end lost 4 bases, the J end lost 8 bases, and 30 bases lay between the germline ends. The CDR3 extends over 19 amino acids. Germline V gene lookup returns CDR1 SNHLY and CDR2 FYNNEI.

CDR3 bases: TGTGCCAGCAGTAGTAGGAGGGGCTCCTACAATGAGCAGTTCTTC. Protein sequence: CASSSRRGSYNEQFF. The rearrangement joins TRBV7-2 to TRBJ2-1, with a weak D call TRBD2 (6 bases). CDR1 and CDR2 from the germline V gene are SGHTA and FQGNSA. The CDR3 length is 15 residues. V was clipped by 6 bases and J by 0 bases, with 12 bases between them.

J is TRBJ1-1 and V is TRBV28; 7 nucleotides agree with TRBD1. The V gene end was trimmed by 3 bases and the J gene end by 5 bases; junction bases not matched to a gene: 12. This CDR3 has 16 residues. Germline CDR1 reads MDHEN; CDR2 reads SYDVKM. CDR3 region: CASSFTPRRQGTEAFF. In nucleotides, the CDR3 is TGTGCCAGCAGTTTTACACCCCGCAGACAGGGAACTGAAGCTTTCTTT.

This rearrangement joins TRBV13 to TRBJ1-3, with unresolved D. Deletions cut 5 bases from V and 0 bases from J, with 11 bases between. The CDR3 contains 15 residues. Germline-derived CDR1 and CDR2 are PRHDT and FYEKMQ (reference sequence). The CDR3 DNA follows: TGTGCCAGCAGCCCTCTAGCTGGCTCTGGAAACACCATATATTTT. Translating it yields CASSPLAGSGNTIYF.

This chain's CDR3 is CASSETGGLFF. In nucleotides, the CDR3 is TGTGCCAGCAGTGAAACTGGAGGACTGTTTTTT. J is TRBJ1-4 and V is TRBV2; D uncertain. CDR3 size: 11 residues. With 2 bases removed from V and 13 bases from J, the gap between germline ends came to 8 bases. Germline CDR1 and CDR2: SNHLY and FYNNEI.

V gene TRBV7-9 combines with J gene TRBJ1-1; D call uncertain. V lost 4 bases and J lost 2, with 11 bases in between. This CDR3 has 14 amino acids. Germline V gives CDR1 SEHNR, CDR2 FQNEAQ (reference sequence). CDR3 nucleotide sequence: TGTGCCAGCAGCTCTCTAGCGTATAACACTGAAGCTTTCTTT. Its protein product is CASSSLAYNTEAFF. The variable domain in full, with the rest retrieved from reference TRBV7-9 and TRBJ1-1, is DTGVSQNPRHKITKRGQNVTFRCDPISEHNRLYWYRQTLGQGPEFLTYFQNEAQLEKSRLLSDRFSAERPKGSFSTLEIQRTEQGDSAMYLCASSSLAYNTEAFFGQGTRLTVV.

This rearrangement joins TRBV7-3 to TRBJ2-5; D possibly corresponds to TRBD2 (6 bases). V was clipped by 2 bases and J by 4 bases, with 14 bases between them. The V gene's germline CDR1 is SGHTA and CDR2 FQGTGA. The CDR3 length is 15 residues. CDR3 sequence reads: CASSLRVGSGETQYF. CDR3 nucleotide sequence: TGTGCCAGCAGCTTACGGGTCGGGAGTGGAGAGACCCAGTACTTC.

This chain joins TRBV19 and TRBJ1-1; D may be TRBD1 (5 bases). Germline CDR1 LNHDA, CDR2 SQIVND (reference sequence). Trimming stripped 9 bases from V and 1 base from J, with 15 bases between. The CDR3 runs to 14 residues. CDR3 in amino acids: CASRQYPANTEAFF. CDR3 bases: TGTGCCAGCCGACAGTACCCCGCGAACACTGAAGCTTTCTTT.